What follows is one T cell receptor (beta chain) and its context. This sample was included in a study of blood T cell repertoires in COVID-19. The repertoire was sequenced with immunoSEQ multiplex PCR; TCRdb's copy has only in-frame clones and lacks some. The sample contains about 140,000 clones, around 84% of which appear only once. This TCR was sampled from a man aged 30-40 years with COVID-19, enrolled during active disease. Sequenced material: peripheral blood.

CDR3 sequence reads: CASYPGQDYNEQFF. The CDR3 nucleotides read TGTGCCTCCTACCCGGGACAGGATTACAATGAGCAGTTCTTC. This chain uses TRBV10-3 with TRBJ2-1; 8 bases match TRBD1. CDR1 ENHRY and CDR2 SYGVKD come from the germline V gene. V was clipped by 11 bases and J by 4 bases; unmatched bases: 10. The CDR3 is 14 amino acids.